This TCR beta chain is from a study of cytomegalovirus exposure and HLA in healthy donors. Study information: Early released data comprised 80 million to 100 million unique TCRs from HLA-typed donors.

From germline, CDR1 is SGHVS and CDR2 FNYEAQ. V shed 1 base and J 8 bases; nucleotides not matched to a gene: 14. There are 18 residues in the CDR3. This clone came up once. Antigen specificity is unknown. General observations from the study: The authors later found TCR association rates varying by HLA locus, with DRB1 most and HLA-C fewest. Other equally common chains were less clonally expanded than HLA-associated TCR beta chains, a later analysis showed. Researchers counted 164 TCR beta chains as cytomegalovirus-associated.

Amplification used 60 Vbeta primers and 13 Jbeta primers. Repertoires were generated with immunoSEQ multiplex PCR, while TCRdb's copy carries only in-frame clones and drops some. The sample comprises over 200,000 clones, 75% to 80% of which are singletons, and 1.8% rests with the top ten. What was sequenced was PBMCs. The J gene is TRBJ2-2, the V gene TRBV7-6, with TRBD2 matching 9 bases. This receptor was identified in a male donor in good health and CMV-seronegative. This CDR3 reads CASSLDGGGAGGEGELFF. CDR3 nucleotide sequence: TGTGCCAGCAGCTTAGATGGCGGGGGGGCTGGCGGAGAGGGGGAGCTGTTTTTT.